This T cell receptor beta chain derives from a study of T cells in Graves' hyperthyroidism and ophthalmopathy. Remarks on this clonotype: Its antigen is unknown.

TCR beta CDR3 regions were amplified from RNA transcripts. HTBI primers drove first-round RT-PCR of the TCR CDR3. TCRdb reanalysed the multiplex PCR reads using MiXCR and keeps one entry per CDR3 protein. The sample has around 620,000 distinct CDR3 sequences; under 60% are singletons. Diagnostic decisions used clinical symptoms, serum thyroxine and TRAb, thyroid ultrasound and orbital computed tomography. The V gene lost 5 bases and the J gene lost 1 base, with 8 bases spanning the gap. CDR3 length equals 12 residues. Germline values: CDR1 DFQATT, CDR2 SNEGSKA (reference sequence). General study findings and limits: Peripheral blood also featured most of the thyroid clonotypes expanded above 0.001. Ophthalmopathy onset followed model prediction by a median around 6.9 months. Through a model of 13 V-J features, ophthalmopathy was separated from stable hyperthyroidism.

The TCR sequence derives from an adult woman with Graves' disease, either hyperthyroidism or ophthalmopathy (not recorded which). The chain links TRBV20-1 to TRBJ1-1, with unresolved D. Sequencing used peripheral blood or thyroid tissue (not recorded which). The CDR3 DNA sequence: TGCAGTGCTCTCCCGGGGAACACTGAAGCTTTCTTT. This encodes CSALPGNTEAFF.